The entry that follows covers one T cell receptor (beta chain) sequence. What it recognizes is unknown. The assay was immunoSEQ multiplex PCR, and TCRdb's table has in-frame clones only and misses some. The sample holds around 140,000 clones. V was pared by 0 bases and J by 4 bases, with 15 bases between. Per the germline V gene, CDR1 is MGHRA and CDR2 is YSYEKL. This CDR3 spans 16 amino acids. The entry originates in a study of T cell responses to AZD1222 COVID-19 vaccine. Overall study findings and caveats: Targeting of unmutated variant regions was reportedly seen in nearly half of spike-specific TCRs. Regions 160-218 and 743-854 held dominance among vaccine-associated CD4 TCRs, which spanned spike.

Sequenced: peripheral blood. The chain couples TRBV4-1 to TRBJ1-2, with D uncertain. This receptor was identified in an adult in good health. CDR3 in amino acids: CASSQEPQRDVYGYTF. The CDR3 bases are TGCGCCAGCAGCCAAGAACCCCAGAGAGATGTCTATGGCTACACCTTC.